These T cell receptor beta chains were read from a single sample in a study of T cells in Graves' hyperthyroidism and ophthalmopathy. TCRdb reprocessed the multiplex PCR reads with MiXCR, giving one entry per CDR3 protein. The table has under 350,000 distinct CDR3 sequences, 15% to 20% seen once. The sequenced sample was blood. All receptors come from a woman aged 45-65 years with Graves' hyperthyroidism. Both conserved end residues are part of each CDR3. The D gene is left open where the match is weak. Only part of the rows carry a size: once, few, many, or a class if the clone is expanded.

V gene,clone size,D gene,J gene,CDR3 DNA,CDR3 protein
TRBV7-9,many,TRBD2,TRBJ2-1,TGTGCCATCAGACAAGCGGGGGGGCGAGAAGAGCAGTTCTTC,CAIRQAGGREEQFF
TRBV9,.,TRBD2,TRBJ2-5,TGTGCCAGCAGCCAGGACCTAGCGGCCTACCAAGAGACCCAGTACTTC,CASSQDLAAYQETQYF
TRBV11-2,many,.,TRBJ2-3,TGTGCCAGCAGCTTGGGGCGAACTGACGGCGATACGCAGTATTTT,CASSLGRTDGDTQYF
TRBV30,many,.,TRBJ1-4,TGTGCCTGGAGTCCCTCGGCAGGGAGTACTGGAAAACTGTTTTTT,CAWSPSAGSTGKLFF
TRBV27,many,.,TRBJ2-4,TGTGCCAGCAGTTTATCGAGGCCCGATGACATTCAGTACTTC,CASSLSRPDDIQYF
TRBV15,.,TRBD1,TRBJ1-5,TGTGCCACCAGCAGAGGGGGGGGACAGATCAATCAGCCCCAGCATTTT,CATSRGGGQINQPQHF
TRBV19,.,TRBD2,TRBJ2-1,TGTGCCAGTAGTATATCTAGCGGGAGATCCGATGAGCAGTTCTTC,CASSISSGRSDEQFF
TRBV27,.,TRBD2,TRBJ2-7,TGTGCCAGCAGTTTGATGGGAGGACTAGCGGGAGCCGGCGAGCAGTACTTC,CASSLMGGLAGAGEQYF
TRBV30,few,.,TRBJ2-2,TGTGCCTGCGACGTGGGGAACACCGGGGAGCTGTTTTTT,CACDVGNTGELFF
TRBV12-3/TRBV12-4,many,.,TRBJ1-1,TGTGCCAGCAGTCCGAGGGGTTCGGGGATGAACACTGAAGCTTTCTTT,CASSPRGSGMNTEAFF
TRBV19,.,.,TRBJ1-5,TGTGCCAGTAGAGGGTTCAATCAGCCCCAGCATTTT,CASRGFNQPQHF
TRBV6-5,few,.,TRBJ2-1,TGTGCCAGCAGTTACTCGAGCCAGAGCTCCTACAATGAGCAGTTCTTC,CASSYSSQSSYNEQFF